This T cell receptor (beta chain) was obtained from a study of blood T cell repertoires in COVID-19. For the study at large: Spain, Italy and the United States supplied samples that represented acute and convalescent COVID-19.

V was clipped by 7 bases and J by 4 bases; unmatched bases: 11. In germline, CDR1 is ENHRY, CDR2 SYGVKD. This CDR3 region has 17 residues. This clone was found once. In the original processing: Amplification from reference gene primers served as the basis for estimated nucleated cell counts. Sequencing was performed with immunoSEQ multiplex PCR; in TCRdb, only in-frame clones are kept and a portion is missing. The D gene and trimming were derived from the DNA, and the V and J assignments and clone size from that table. The sample carries tens of thousands of clones, about 76% recorded once. The source material was peripheral blood. The sequence came from a human donor with active or convalescent COVID-19. The donor label of this sample is uncertain. This sequence joins TRBV10-3 and TRBJ2-3; 13 bases are a match to TRBD2. This CDR3 reads CAITARLTSGRADTQYF. The CDR3 DNA follows: TGTGCCATCACCGCCCGACTAACTAGCGGGAGGGCAGATACGCAGTATTTT.